This T cell receptor beta chain was sequenced during a study of identical twins. Study-wide results and caveats: Surplus twin overlap in beta out-of-frame sequences was less pronounced.

In the case of this clonotype: No antigen is known for it.

This CDR3 contains 14 residues. Trimming cost V 4 bases and J 4 bases, with 14 bases left between them. Per germline, CDR1 SGHRS and CDR2 YFSETQ. TCRdb redid the calling of the 5' RACE reads with MiXCR, one entry per CDR3 protein. The sample holds some 500,000 distinct CDR3 sequences, about 14% seen once. The sample was also linked to a second study, of yellow fever vaccine responses in identical twins.

The specimen sequenced was CD4+ T cells sorted from blood. The receptor was derived from a woman younger than 35 in good health. V and J are TRBV5-1 and TRBJ1-1; D might be TRBD1 (6 bases). The CDR3 sequence: CASSRDTGTTEAFF. Written as DNA, the CDR3 is TGCGCCAGCAGCCGGGACACAGGAACCACTGAAGCTTTCTTT.